This T cell receptor beta chain emerged from a study of regulatory T cells in long-lasting Graves disease. This clonotype was found many times. Its antigen is currently unknown. Assembly of TCR beta libraries relied on iRepertoire HTBI primers together with Arm-PCR of CDR3 regions. TCRdb reanalysed the multiplex PCR reads using MiXCR and keeps one entry per CDR3 protein. The sample yields 200,000 to 250,000 distinct CDR3 sequences, approximately 18% seen once. The CDR3 sequence is 15 residues long. CDR1 is MNHNS and CDR2 is SASEGT in the germline V gene. The J segment lost 5 bases and the V segment lost 6 bases, leaving 6 bases of the junction unmatched. Time point of the sample: newly diagnosed GD, antithyroid drugs for less than 3 months. Making the TCR library involved RNA that had been extracted from PBMCs. Study conclusions and caveats: Thyroid tissue was not sampled; only peripheral blood was. Accuracy might have suffered from few samples.

These data are also associated with another study on T cells in Graves' hyperthyroidism and ophthalmopathy. This second study notes: The authors' 13 V-J model separated ophthalmopathy from stable hyperthyroidism.

The sequence was collected from a woman in her twenties or thirties with Graves disease. The chain joins TRBV6-1 to TRBJ2-2; 10 bases match TRBD2. The material sequenced was peripheral blood mononuclear cells (PBMCs), taken at new diagnosis, from a patient treated with antithyroid drugs. CDR3 loop: CASRSSGRGTGELFF. In nucleotides, the CDR3 is TGTGCCAGCAGGTCCAGCGGGAGGGGAACCGGGGAGCTGTTTTTT.